Listed below are T cell receptor beta chains from one sample, sequenced in a study of T cell responses to AZD1222 COVID-19 vaccine. Only in-frame clones appear in the TCRdb table, and some are missing; sequencing was by immunoSEQ multiplex PCR. The sample contains under 130,000 clones, over 75% of which appear only once. Specimen: peripheral blood, collected on day 0 of AZD1222 vaccination. These receptors were collected from an adult in good health. Both conserved end residues are part of each CDR3. D genes are given only for firm matches. Some rows mark clone size as missing; the rest say once, few, many or name a class of expanded clone.

v_gene	abundance	d_gene	j_gene	CDR3nt	CDR3aa
TRBV6-2/TRBV6-3	NA	NA	TRBJ2-1	TGTGCCAGCAGTATATCAGGGGCTGGTTACAATGAGCAGTTCTTC	CASSISGAGYNEQFF
TRBV7-9	few	NA	TRBJ1-2	TGTGCCAGCAGCTTGTTAGTGACGGAGGAATTTAACTATGGCTACACCTTC	CASSLLVTEEFNYGYTF
TRBV11-2	NA	TRBD2	TRBJ2-1	TGTGCCAGCAGCTTAGGTTTCTTGGCTAGCGGGAGATGGAATGAGCAGTTCTTC	CASSLGFLASGRWNEQFF
TRBV3-1/TRBV3-2	NA	TRBD2	TRBJ2-7	TGTGCCAGCAGCCCGCGGGAGGGCTACGAGCAGTACTTC	CASSPREGYEQYF
TRBV5-1	once	TRBD1	TRBJ1-1	TGCGCCAGCAGCGCCAGGGGGGCGATGAACACTGAAGCTTTCTTT	CASSARGAMNTEAFF
TRBV23-1	NA	NA	TRBJ2-2	TGCGCCAGCCTCGAGACGAACACCGGGGAGCTGTTTTTT	CASLETNTGELFF
TRBV6-2/TRBV6-3	NA	NA	TRBJ2-3	TGTGCCAGCAGTTACGCGGGGTCCACAGATACGCAGTATTTT	CASSYAGSTDTQYF
TRBV7-8	NA	NA	TRBJ1-1	TGTGCCAGCAGCTTACAGACAGAAATGAACACTGAAGCTTTCTTT	CASSLQTEMNTEAFF
TRBV4-3	few	NA	TRBJ1-5	TGCGCCAGCAGCCAAATAGGTAGCAATCAGCCCCAGCATTTT	CASSQIGSNQPQHF
TRBV24-1	NA	TRBD1	TRBJ1-5	TGTGCCACCAGTGACTCGGGACAGGGGGAGAGGCCCCAGCATTTT	CATSDSGQGERPQHF
TRBV4-3	NA	NA	TRBJ1-3	TGCGCCAGCAGTCGGGGTGGGTCTGGAAACACCATATATTTT	CASSRGGSGNTIYF
TRBV27	NA	NA	TRBJ1-6	TGTGCCAGCAGTTTATCGGCAGGGTATGAATTGAGATCACCCCTCCACTTT	CASSLSAGYELRSPLHF
TRBV7-2	NA	NA	TRBJ1-3	TGTGCCAGCAGCCCTGGCCGGGGTGTGAGGGCTGGAAACACCATATATTTT	CASSPGRGVRAGNTIYF
TRBV27	NA	NA	TRBJ2-1	TGTGCCAGCAGTTCGGACAGCTACTACAATGAGCAGTTCTTC	CASSSDSYYNEQFF
TRBV24-1	NA	TRBD1	TRBJ1-5	TGTGCCACCAGTGATTCTACAGGGGGGAACAATCAGCCCCAGCATTTT	CATSDSTGGNNQPQHF
TRBV29-1	NA	NA	TRBJ2-5	TGCAGCGTTGCCGGTTATGCCCTAGCGCGATGGTACCAAGAGACCCAGTACTTC	CSVAGYALARWYQETQYF
TRBV6-1	NA	NA	TRBJ2-1	TGTGCCAGCAGTGAGGCCGGACTGCTTATGTTGTTCTTC	CASSEAGLLMLFF
TRBV7-2	once	NA	TRBJ1-5	TGTGCCAGCAGCCTCCGACAGGGCAATCAGCCCCAGCATTTT	CASSLRQGNQPQHF
TRBV7-2	NA	NA	TRBJ1-2	TGTGCCAGCAGCCGCAGCAAGACAGGACTCTATTACTACACCTTC	CASSRSKTGLYYYTF
TRBV28	NA	NA	TRBJ2-7	TGTGCCAGCAACGTCTTTGTGGGGACCTCCTACGAGCAGTACTTC	CASNVFVGTSYEQYF
TRBV6-4	NA	NA	TRBJ2-1	TGTGCCAGCAGTGACGGGGACAATGAGCAGTTCTTC	CASSDGDNEQFF
TRBV5-8	NA	NA	TRBJ1-3	TGTGCCAGCAGCTTGCGTCGTAGGGGAAACACCATATATTTT	CASSLRRRGNTIYF
TRBV5-1	once	NA	TRBJ2-7	TGCGCCAGCAACTCTGCCGGGACGGAAACCTACGAGCAGTACTTC	CASNSAGTETYEQYF
TRBV24-1	NA	TRBD2	TRBJ2-7	TGTGCCACCAGTGACGACCGTTGGGCTAGCGGGAGAGGCGAGCAGTACTTC	CATSDDRWASGRGEQYF
TRBV6-4	NA	NA	TRBJ1-2	TGTGCCAGCAGTGACTCAGGGAATGGCTACACCTTC	CASSDSGNGYTF
TRBV19	once	NA	TRBJ1-1	TGTGCCAGTACCATGGAGGGGGGGCAGGCTTTCTTT	CASTMEGGQAFF
TRBV3-1/TRBV3-2	once	TRBD1	TRBJ1-1	TGTGCCAGCAGCCACCTAGGACAGGGCGATGAAGCTTTCTTT	CASSHLGQGDEAFF
TRBV6-5	NA	TRBD1	TRBJ2-1	TGTGCCAGCAGTAATCGACAGGGATTCTACAATGAGCAGTTCTTC	CASSNRQGFYNEQFF
TRBV3-1/TRBV3-2	NA	NA	TRBJ1-3	TGTGCCAGCAGCCAAATCCAGTCGTCCGGTGGGGACACCATATATTTT	CASSQIQSSGGDTIYF
TRBV19	NA	NA	TRBJ1-1	TGTGCCAGTAGTGTCGACTCCTCTAGTTACACTGAAGCTTTCTTT	CASSVDSSSYTEAFF
TRBV11-2	once	NA	TRBJ1-6	TGTGCCAGCAGCTTAGATTTTTGGGGGGCGATGAGTAATTCACCCCTCCACTTT	CASSLDFWGAMSNSPLHF
TRBV29-1	NA	NA	TRBJ1-1	TGCAGCGTTGGCGGGGAAAACACTGAAGCTTTCTTT	CSVGGENTEAFF
TRBV11-2	NA	NA	TRBJ1-5	TGTGCCAGCAGCTTAGAGACAGGCCGGAAACCCCAGCATTTT	CASSLETGRKPQHF
TRBV4-3	once	NA	TRBJ1-4	TGCGCCAGCAGCTCTCACCCCCCGGGGGTGGGTAATGAAAAACTGTTTTTT	CASSSHPPGVGNEKLFF
TRBV19	once	TRBD1	TRBJ2-2	TGTGCCAGTAGTATAACTCAGGGGGCGAATACCGGGGAGCTGTTTTTT	CASSITQGANTGELFF
TRBV7-2	NA	NA	TRBJ1-4	TGTGCCAGCAGCCCCACAGGGCCTACTAATGAAAAACTGTTTTTT	CASSPTGPTNEKLFF
TRBV4-3	NA	TRBD1	TRBJ2-7	TGCGCCAGCAGCCAAGATGGGGGGACAGGGTCAGCCGAGCAGTACTTC	CASSQDGGTGSAEQYF
TRBV18	once	NA	TRBJ1-2	TGTGCCAGCTCACCAGGGTTGGGGGATCAATATGGCTACACCTTC	CASSPGLGDQYGYTF
TRBV28	NA	TRBD1	TRBJ1-4	TGTGCCAGCAGTTTATGGACAAGACAGGGCGTCGAAAAACTGTTTTTT	CASSLWTRQGVEKLFF
TRBV19	NA	NA	TRBJ1-1	TGTGCCAGTATGGAGGCACTGAACACTGAAGCTTTCTTT	CASMEALNTEAFF
TRBV7-2	NA	TRBD2	TRBJ2-2	TGTGCCAGCAGCTTAGTCGGACTAGCGGGGGGGAACACCGGGGAGCTGTTTTTT	CASSLVGLAGGNTGELFF
TRBV19	NA	NA	TRBJ2-1	TGTGCCAGTAGTATAGGGGTAGCGGTTGAGCAGTTCTTC	CASSIGVAVEQFF
TRBV6-4	NA	NA	TRBJ2-1	TGTGCCAGCAGTGACTCGAAATACAATGAGCAGTTCTTC	CASSDSKYNEQFF
TRBV6-5	NA	NA	TRBJ2-1	TGTGCCAGCACGAGGGCTTCCTACAATGAGCAGTTCTTC	CASTRASYNEQFF
TRBV7-2	NA	NA	TRBJ1-3	TGTGCCAGCAGCTCCGCAGGAGTCTCTGGAAACACCATATATTTT	CASSSAGVSGNTIYF
TRBV28	NA	NA	TRBJ2-3	TGTGCCAGCAGCCCCGGGGGGCCCCTGGAAGATACGCAGTATTTT	CASSPGGPLEDTQYF
TRBV27	once	TRBD1	TRBJ2-7	TGTGCCAGCAGTTTGGGTTACAGGGGGCACTACGAGCAGTACTTC	CASSLGYRGHYEQYF
TRBV9	NA	TRBD1	TRBJ1-4	TGTGCCAGCAGCTCATGGGGTAGCCGCCGTGGGACAGCTAATGAAAAACTGTTTTTT	CASSSWGSRRGTANEKLFF
TRBV5-4	NA	TRBD1	TRBJ2-7	TGTGCCAGCAGCTTGGAGGGACAGGGAGGCTACGAGCAGTACTTC	CASSLEGQGGYEQYF
TRBV7-9	NA	TRBD2	TRBJ2-1	TGTGCCAGCAGTCTGACTAGCGTCAATGAGCAGTTCTTC	CASSLTSVNEQFF
TRBV3-1/TRBV3-2	NA	NA	TRBJ1-4	TGTGCCAGCAGCCATAGGGGCGCGGGTGAAAAACTGTTTTTT	CASSHRGAGEKLFF
TRBV6-2/TRBV6-3	NA	TRBD1	TRBJ1-6	TGTGCCAGCAGTTCTCAGGGGGGTCCCCTCCACTTT	CASSSQGGPLHF
TRBV11-2	once	NA	TRBJ2-7	TGTGCCAGCAGCCCGACCCCCTACGAGCAGTACTTC	CASSPTPYEQYF